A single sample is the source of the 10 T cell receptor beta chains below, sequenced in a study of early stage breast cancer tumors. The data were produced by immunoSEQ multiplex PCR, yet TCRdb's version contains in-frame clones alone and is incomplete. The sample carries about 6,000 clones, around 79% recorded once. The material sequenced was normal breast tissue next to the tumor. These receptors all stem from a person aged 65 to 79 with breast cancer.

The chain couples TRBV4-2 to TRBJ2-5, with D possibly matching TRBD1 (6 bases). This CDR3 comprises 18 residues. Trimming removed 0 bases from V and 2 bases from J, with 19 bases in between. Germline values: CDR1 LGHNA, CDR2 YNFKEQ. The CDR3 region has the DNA TGTGCCAGCAGCCAAGATCAATACCGGGACAACGAGCAAGAGACCCAGTACTTC. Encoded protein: CASSQDQYRDNEQETQYF.

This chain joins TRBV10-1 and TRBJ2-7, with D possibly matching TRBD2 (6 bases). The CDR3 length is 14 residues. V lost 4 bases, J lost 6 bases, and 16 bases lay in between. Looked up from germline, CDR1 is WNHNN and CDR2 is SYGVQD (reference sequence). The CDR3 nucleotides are TGCGCCAGCAGTGGCGGGACGAGGGATTCCGAGCAGTACTTC. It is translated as CASSGGTRDSEQYF.

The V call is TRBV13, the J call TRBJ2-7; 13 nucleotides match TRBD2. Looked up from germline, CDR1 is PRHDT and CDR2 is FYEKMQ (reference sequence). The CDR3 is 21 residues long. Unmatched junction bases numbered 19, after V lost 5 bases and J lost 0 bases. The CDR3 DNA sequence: TGTGCCAGCAGCCCGCAGGGCCCCCTCACTAGCGGGGGGGGTACCTCCTACGAGCAGTACTTC. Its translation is CASSPQGPLTSGGGTSYEQYF.

CDR3 sequence: CASSLAAGTGVNQPQHF. For the CDR3, the DNA is TGTGCCAGCAGCTTAGCCGCCGGGACAGGGGTTAATCAGCCCCAGCATTTT. V gene TRBV7-6 combines with J gene TRBJ1-5, with 10 positions matching TRBD1. Per the germline V gene, CDR1 is SGHVS and CDR2 is FNYEAQ. J was trimmed by 4 bases and V by 0 bases; bases with no gene match: 6. This CDR3 region has 17 residues.

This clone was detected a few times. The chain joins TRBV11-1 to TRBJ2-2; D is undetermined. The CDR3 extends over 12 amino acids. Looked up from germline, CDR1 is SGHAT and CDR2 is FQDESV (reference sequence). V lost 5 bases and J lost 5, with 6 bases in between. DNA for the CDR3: TGTGCCAGCAGCCGGGTAACCGGGGAGCTGTTTTTT. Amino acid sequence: CASSRVTGELFF.

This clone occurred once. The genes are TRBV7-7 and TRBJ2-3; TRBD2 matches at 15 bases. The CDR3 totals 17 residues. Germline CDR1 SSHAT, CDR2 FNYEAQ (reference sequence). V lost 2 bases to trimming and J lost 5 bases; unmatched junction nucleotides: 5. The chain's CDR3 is CASSLRTSGGAEDTQYF. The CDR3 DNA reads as TGTGCCAGCAGCTTAAGGACTAGCGGGGGGGCCGAAGATACGCAGTATTTT.

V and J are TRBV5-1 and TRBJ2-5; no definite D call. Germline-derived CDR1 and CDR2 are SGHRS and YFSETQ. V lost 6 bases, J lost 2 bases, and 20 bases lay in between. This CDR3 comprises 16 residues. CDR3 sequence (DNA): TGCGCCAGCACGATACAAGGAACGGGTCAACAAGAGACCCAGTACTTC. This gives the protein CASTIQGTGQQETQYF. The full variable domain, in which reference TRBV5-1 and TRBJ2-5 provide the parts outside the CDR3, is KAGVTQTPRYLIKTRGQQVTLSCSPISGHRSVSWYQQTPGQGLQFLFEYFSETQRNKGNFPGRFSGRQFSNSRSEMNVSTLELGDSALYLCASTIQGTGQQETQYFGPGTRLLVL.

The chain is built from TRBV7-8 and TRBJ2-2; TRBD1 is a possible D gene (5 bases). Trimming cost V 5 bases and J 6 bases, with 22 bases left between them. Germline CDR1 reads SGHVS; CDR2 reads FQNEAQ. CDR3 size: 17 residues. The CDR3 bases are TGTGCCAGCAGCCCCGGACAACCACTCCGACCCCCCGGGGAGCTGTTTTTT. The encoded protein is CASSPGQPLRPPGELFF.

CDR3 sequence reads: CASSTSGGEGNQPQHF. The CDR3 coding sequence is TGTGCCAGCAGTACCTCAGGGGGAGAGGGCAATCAGCCCCAGCATTTT. This chain connects TRBV6-6 to TRBJ1-5, with TRBD1 matching over 7 bases. CDR3 length: 16 amino acids. Germline V CDR1 and CDR2: MNHNY, SVGAGI (reference sequence). Unmatched junction bases numbered 9, after V lost 5 bases and J lost 2 bases.

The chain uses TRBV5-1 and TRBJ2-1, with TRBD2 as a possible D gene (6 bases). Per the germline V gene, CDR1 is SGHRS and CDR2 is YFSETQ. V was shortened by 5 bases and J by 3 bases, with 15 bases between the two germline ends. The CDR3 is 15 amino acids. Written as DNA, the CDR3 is TGCGCCAGCAGTTCAAGAGCGGGCGTCTACAATGAGCAGTTCTTC. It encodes CASSSRAGVYNEQFF. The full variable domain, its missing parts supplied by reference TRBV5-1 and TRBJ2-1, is KAGVTQTPRYLIKTRGQQVTLSCSPISGHRSVSWYQQTPGQGLQFLFEYFSETQRNKGNFPGRFSGRQFSNSRSEMNVSTLELGDSALYLCASSSRAGVYNEQFFGPGTRLTVL.